The rows below give T cell receptor beta chains drawn from one sample of a study of blood T cell repertoires in COVID-19. The assay was immunoSEQ multiplex PCR, and TCRdb's table has in-frame clones only and misses some. Found here are roughly 30,000 clones, about four fifths of them singletons; the top ten hold 8.5% to 10%. Sequencing used peripheral blood. The receptors come from a man aged 80 or over with active COVID-19. Both conserved end residues are part of each CDR3. The order of the fields is D gene, clone size, V gene, J gene, CDR3 DNA, CDR3 protein. A D gene is named only where the DNA matches it firmly. Clone size is given for some rows only: seen once, a few or many times, or a class if the clone is expanded.

d_call: .
clone_size: .
v_call: TRBV30
j_call: TRBJ1-1
cdr3_nt: TGTGCCTGGACTCCGATCGGGTCCACTGAAGCTTTCTTT
cdr3_aa: CAWTPIGSTEAFF

d_call: .
clone_size: .
v_call: TRBV2
j_call: TRBJ2-2
cdr3_nt: TGTGCCAGCAGTGCCGGGTTAAACACCGGGGAGCTGTTTTTT
cdr3_aa: CASSAGLNTGELFF

d_call: TRBD2
clone_size: .
v_call: TRBV20-1
j_call: TRBJ2-7
cdr3_nt: TGCAGTGCTAGTAGAGCTAGCGGGGGCTATAGCTCCTACGAGCAGTACTTC
cdr3_aa: CSASRASGGYSSYEQYF

d_call: TRBD1
clone_size: once
v_call: TRBV6-5
j_call: TRBJ1-5
cdr3_nt: TGTGCCATTAAGGGACAGTTAAATAGCAATCAGCCCCAGCATTTT
cdr3_aa: CAIKGQLNSNQPQHF

d_call: .
clone_size: .
v_call: TRBV6-2/TRBV6-3
j_call: TRBJ2-3
cdr3_nt: TGTGCCAGCAGTCAAACCCCAGGGGGGCGGAGAGATACGCAGTATTTT
cdr3_aa: CASSQTPGGRRDTQYF

d_call: .
clone_size: once
v_call: TRBV12-3/TRBV12-4
j_call: TRBJ1-2
cdr3_nt: TGTGCCAGCAGTTTAGGCGGTGGCTACACCTTC
cdr3_aa: CASSLGGGYTF

d_call: TRBD1
clone_size: .
v_call: TRBV7-2
j_call: TRBJ2-1
cdr3_nt: TGTGCCAGCAGCCAACTTTGGACAGGTGGTTCCTTGGGCTACAATGAGCAGTTCTTC
cdr3_aa: CASSQLWTGGSLGYNEQFF

d_call: .
clone_size: .
v_call: TRBV5-1
j_call: TRBJ1-6
cdr3_nt: TGCGCCAGCAGCTTGGGCCCGGACTTCAAGAATTCACCCCTCCACTTT
cdr3_aa: CASSLGPDFKNSPLHF

d_call: TRBD1
clone_size: .
v_call: TRBV10-2
j_call: TRBJ2-1
cdr3_nt: TGCGCCAGCAGTGAGTCGACGGGACAGGGGCGGAATGAGCAGTTCTTC
cdr3_aa: CASSESTGQGRNEQFF

d_call: TRBD2
clone_size: .
v_call: TRBV5-1
j_call: TRBJ2-7
cdr3_nt: TGCGCCAGCAGCTTGGGGGAAGCGGGGAGCTCCTACGAGCAGTACTTC
cdr3_aa: CASSLGEAGSSYEQYF

d_call: .
clone_size: once
v_call: TRBV5-6
j_call: TRBJ1-1
cdr3_nt: TGTGCCAGCAGCTTCGGTCAGAACACTGAAGCTTTCTTT
cdr3_aa: CASSFGQNTEAFF

d_call: TRBD2
clone_size: .
v_call: TRBV4-2
j_call: TRBJ2-3
cdr3_nt: TGTGCCAGCAGCCAAGATCAGTCTAGCGGTGAAGATACGCAGTATTTT
cdr3_aa: CASSQDQSSGEDTQYF

d_call: .
clone_size: .
v_call: TRBV5-6
j_call: TRBJ2-7
cdr3_nt: TGTGCCAGCGGTATTGGGCCCTACGAGCAGTACTTC
cdr3_aa: CASGIGPYEQYF

d_call: .
clone_size: .
v_call: TRBV7-9
j_call: TRBJ2-2
cdr3_nt: TGTGCCAGCAGCTACACTAGCGGGGAGCTGTTTTTT
cdr3_aa: CASSYTSGELFF

d_call: TRBD1
clone_size: medium-sized
v_call: TRBV6-5
j_call: TRBJ2-7
cdr3_nt: TGTGCCAGCAGTCCGAACATTGGACAGGACTACGAGCAGTACTTC
cdr3_aa: CASSPNIGQDYEQYF

d_call: TRBD2
clone_size: .
v_call: TRBV10-3
j_call: TRBJ2-2
cdr3_nt: TGTGCCACTTCTAGCGGGGGTCTCACCGGGGAGCTGTTTTTT
cdr3_aa: CATSSGGLTGELFF

d_call: .
clone_size: .
v_call: TRBV5-6
j_call: TRBJ1-2
cdr3_nt: TGTGCCAGCAGCTCCTATCATCGGACAGCCAGGACTCGAGTCGGCTACACCTTC
cdr3_aa: CASSSYHRTARTRVGYTF

d_call: .
clone_size: .
v_call: TRBV11-1
j_call: TRBJ2-7
cdr3_nt: TGTGCCAGCAGCCTTGGGGCTGCCTACGAGCAGTACTTC
cdr3_aa: CASSLGAAYEQYF

d_call: TRBD2
clone_size: .
v_call: TRBV5-4
j_call: TRBJ2-7
cdr3_nt: TGTGCCAGCAGCACGCCCCGGCGGGGGAGCTCCTACGAGCAGTACTTC
cdr3_aa: CASSTPRRGSSYEQYF

d_call: TRBD2
clone_size: .
v_call: TRBV5-5
j_call: TRBJ2-2
cdr3_nt: TGTGCCAGCAGCTTGGAGAGTAGACTAGCGGGGATCGGGGAGCTGTTTTTT
cdr3_aa: CASSLESRLAGIGELFF

d_call: .
clone_size: .
v_call: TRBV20-1
j_call: TRBJ2-7
cdr3_nt: TGCAGTGCTAGTAGGCAGGGAACCTACGAGCAGTACTTC
cdr3_aa: CSASRQGTYEQYF

d_call: .
clone_size: .
v_call: TRBV27
j_call: TRBJ1-5
cdr3_nt: TGTGCCAGCAGCCCCAGGGGAGGCAATCAGCCCCAGCATTTT
cdr3_aa: CASSPRGGNQPQHF

d_call: TRBD1
clone_size: once
v_call: TRBV12-5
j_call: TRBJ2-5
cdr3_nt: TGTGCTAGTGGTTGGGGCCTAGGGACAGGGTTAGAGACCCAGTACTTC
cdr3_aa: CASGWGLGTGLETQYF

d_call: TRBD1
clone_size: few
v_call: TRBV27
j_call: TRBJ2-7
cdr3_nt: TGTGCCAGCAGTGCAGCGGGACAGGGAACCTACGAGCAGTACTTC
cdr3_aa: CASSAAGQGTYEQYF

d_call: .
clone_size: .
v_call: TRBV10-3
j_call: TRBJ2-2
cdr3_nt: TGTGCCATCGGAGTAGAGGGGGAGCTGTTTTTT
cdr3_aa: CAIGVEGELFF

d_call: .
clone_size: once
v_call: TRBV19
j_call: TRBJ1-2
cdr3_nt: TGTGCCAGTAGTATAGATCGGACATCCAACTATGGCTACACCTTC
cdr3_aa: CASSIDRTSNYGYTF

d_call: TRBD1
clone_size: .
v_call: TRBV7-9
j_call: TRBJ2-2
cdr3_nt: TGTGCCAGCAGCACCGCCGGGACAGGATCGCCCGGGGAGCTGTTTTTT
cdr3_aa: CASSTAGTGSPGELFF

d_call: .
clone_size: .
v_call: TRBV12-3/TRBV12-4
j_call: TRBJ2-7
cdr3_nt: TGTGCCAGCAGTTTACAGGGTTACGAGCAGTACTTC
cdr3_aa: CASSLQGYEQYF

d_call: .
clone_size: .
v_call: TRBV6-1
j_call: TRBJ1-5
cdr3_nt: TGTGCCAGCAGTGAAGCAGGGGTCTCTAATCAGCCCCAGCATTTT
cdr3_aa: CASSEAGVSNQPQHF

d_call: TRBD1
clone_size: medium-sized
v_call: TRBV18
j_call: TRBJ2-6
cdr3_nt: TGTGCCAGCTCACCCCGCCGACAGGGCGTCTACCTCCTGACTTTC
cdr3_aa: CASSPRRQGVYLLTF

d_call: .
clone_size: .
v_call: TRBV6-5
j_call: TRBJ2-3
cdr3_nt: TGTGCCACCCAGGGATTTGCAGATACGCAGTATTTT
cdr3_aa: CATQGFADTQYF

d_call: TRBD2
clone_size: few
v_call: TRBV30
j_call: TRBJ2-7
cdr3_nt: TGTGCCTGGAGCTGGGAGGGTGAGCAGTACTTC
cdr3_aa: CAWSWEGEQYF

d_call: TRBD1
clone_size: few
v_call: TRBV5-1
j_call: TRBJ2-7
cdr3_nt: TGCGCCAGCAGCTCTAGACAGGGGGCCTACGAGCAGTACTTC
cdr3_aa: CASSSRQGAYEQYF

d_call: .
clone_size: .
v_call: TRBV7-8
j_call: TRBJ2-3
cdr3_nt: TGTGCCAGCAGCTTAGGGGGCCCCACAGATACGCAGTATTTT
cdr3_aa: CASSLGGPTDTQYF

d_call: .
clone_size: .
v_call: TRBV11-2
j_call: TRBJ1-1
cdr3_nt: TGTGCCAGCAGCTTACAGGTTTTCACTGAAGCTTTCTTT
cdr3_aa: CASSLQVFTEAFF

d_call: .
clone_size: .
v_call: TRBV6-7
j_call: TRBJ2-7
cdr3_nt: TGTGCCAGCAGGTCCCGGTCATACGAGCAGTACTTC
cdr3_aa: CASRSRSYEQYF

d_call: TRBD1
clone_size: .
v_call: TRBV6-1
j_call: TRBJ2-7
cdr3_nt: TGTGCCAGCAGTGAACAGGGGGCGAGGTACGAGCAGTACTTC
cdr3_aa: CASSEQGARYEQYF

d_call: .
clone_size: .
v_call: TRBV7-9
j_call: TRBJ1-1
cdr3_nt: TGTGCCAGCAGCTTAGATCGGGGGGTTGGGATGAACACTGAAGCTTTCTTT
cdr3_aa: CASSLDRGVGMNTEAFF

d_call: TRBD1
clone_size: .
v_call: TRBV18
j_call: TRBJ2-3
cdr3_nt: TGTGCCAGCTCACCGGGACAGGGGAGGGATACGCAGTATTTT
cdr3_aa: CASSPGQGRDTQYF

d_call: .
clone_size: .
v_call: TRBV6-2/TRBV6-3
j_call: TRBJ2-7
cdr3_nt: TGTGCCAGCAGTTACGGCAGGGTCTACGAGCAGTACTTC
cdr3_aa: CASSYGRVYEQYF

d_call: TRBD1
clone_size: .
v_call: TRBV3-1/TRBV3-2
j_call: TRBJ2-5
cdr3_nt: TGTGCCAGCGAGACTCGAGGGGGCCCTCTATCGACCCAGTACTTC
cdr3_aa: CASETRGGPLSTQYF

d_call: .
clone_size: .
v_call: TRBV11-2
j_call: TRBJ1-6
cdr3_nt: TGTGCCAGCAGCGGTAGGAGGGGTGGTAGATATAATTCACCCCTCCACTTT
cdr3_aa: CASSGRRGGRYNSPLHF

d_call: TRBD1
clone_size: .
v_call: TRBV6-6
j_call: TRBJ1-1
cdr3_nt: TGTGCCAGCAGTTACTCGACAGGGTACACTGAAGCTTTCTTT
cdr3_aa: CASSYSTGYTEAFF

d_call: TRBD1
clone_size: .
v_call: TRBV7-9
j_call: TRBJ1-2
cdr3_nt: TGTGCCAGCAGCTTAGCAGGGGGCCTGGATGGCTACACCTTC
cdr3_aa: CASSLAGGLDGYTF

d_call: TRBD1
clone_size: .
v_call: TRBV5-6
j_call: TRBJ2-2
cdr3_nt: TGTGCCAGCAGCTCGGACAGGGAGGACACCGGGGAGCTGTTTTTT
cdr3_aa: CASSSDREDTGELFF

d_call: .
clone_size: once
v_call: TRBV3-1/TRBV3-2
j_call: TRBJ2-3
cdr3_nt: TGTGCCAGCAGCCAAGCGGGTTCCCGGACAGATACGCAGTATTTT
cdr3_aa: CASSQAGSRTDTQYF

d_call: TRBD1
clone_size: .
v_call: TRBV5-1
j_call: TRBJ2-2
cdr3_nt: TGCGCCAGCAGCTTGCAACAGGGGGGCGGGACCGGGGAGCTGTTTTTT
cdr3_aa: CASSLQQGGGTGELFF